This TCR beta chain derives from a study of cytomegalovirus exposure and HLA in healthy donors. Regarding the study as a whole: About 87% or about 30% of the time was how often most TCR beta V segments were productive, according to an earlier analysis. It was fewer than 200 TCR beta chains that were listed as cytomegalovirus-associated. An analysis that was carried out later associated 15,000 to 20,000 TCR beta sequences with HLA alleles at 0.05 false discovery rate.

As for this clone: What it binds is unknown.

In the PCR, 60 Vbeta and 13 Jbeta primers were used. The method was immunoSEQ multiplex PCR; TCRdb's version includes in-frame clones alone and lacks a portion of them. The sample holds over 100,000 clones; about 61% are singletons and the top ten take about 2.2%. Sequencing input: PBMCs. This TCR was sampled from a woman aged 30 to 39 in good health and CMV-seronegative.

The CDR3 DNA is TGTGCCAGCTCACCCGTGGGGGAGGCTGAAGCTTTCTTT. This encodes CASSPVGEAEAFF. This sequence joins TRBV18 and TRBJ1-1; tentatively, D is TRBD1 (5 bases). Trimming took 3 bases from V and 6 from J, leaving 11 bases between them. This CDR3 region has 13 residues. Germline V gives CDR1 KGHSH, CDR2 LQKENI.